One sample yielded the 9 T cell receptor beta chains listed below, sequenced in a study of blood T cell repertoires in COVID-19. Assay used: immunoSEQ multiplex PCR; TCRdb lists only in-frame clones, some missing. The table includes approximately 250,000 clones, approximately 86% detected once. The specimen was peripheral blood. The origin of the receptors is a human donor in a cohort sampled during active COVID-19.

In this sample, this clone turned up many times. The CDR3 DNA reads TGCGCCAGCAGCCAAGTAAGGGGGCCAAATGAAAAACTGTTTTTT. Its translation: CASSQVRGPNEKLFF. The chain uses TRBV4-1 and TRBJ1-4, with TRBD1 matching over 7 bases. V lost 1 base to trimming and J lost 5 bases; unmatched junction nucleotides: 4. Per the germline V gene, CDR1 is MGHRA and CDR2 is YSYEKL. CDR3 length equals 15 residues.

The V gene is TRBV13, the J gene TRBJ2-2; no firm D call. V gave up 0 bases and J gave up 3 bases, with 5 bases separating them. CDR1 and CDR2 (germline): PRHDT, FYEKMQ (reference sequence). The CDR3 spans 14 residues. CDR3 sequence (DNA): TGTGCCAGCAGCTTAGGGGGCCACACCGGGGAGCTGTTTTTT. Translated, it gives CASSLGGHTGELFF.

The chain employs TRBV9 and TRBJ1-2; D not certain. CDR1 and CDR2 (germline): SGDLS, YYNGEE. Trimming pared 6 bases from V and 6 bases from J, leaving 18 bases between. This CDR3 is 14 amino acids long. The chain's CDR3 is CASTESEGANGYTF. The CDR3 DNA reads as TGTGCCAGCACCGAAAGTGAGGGCGCGAATGGCTACACCTTC.

The rearrangement links TRBV6-5 to TRBJ2-4; 8 bases are a match to TRBD1. This CDR3 has 15 amino acids. Looked up from germline, CDR1 is MNHEY and CDR2 is SVGAGI. With 6 bases clipped from V and 3 bases from J, the junction kept 7 bases outside the gene matches. The CDR3 DNA reads TGTGCCAGCAGCCCAGGGGGCGTCGTCAAAAACATTCAGTACTTC. Its protein is CASSPGGVVKNIQYF.

J is TRBJ2-7 and V is TRBV5-4; TRBD1 aligns across 9 bases. The ends lost 2 bases at V and 3 bases at J; junction bases unmatched: 3. The CDR3 runs to 14 residues. Germline V gene data show CDR1 as SGHNT and CDR2 as YYREEE (reference sequence). The CDR3 here is CASSFWGQGYEQYF. The DNA for the CDR3 is TGTGCCAGCAGCTTTTGGGGACAGGGCTACGAGCAGTACTTC. Combining the CDR3 with reference TRBV5-4 and TRBJ2-7 gives the whole variable domain ETGVTQSPTHLIKTRGQQVTLRCSSQSGHNTVSWYQQALGQGPQFIFQYYREEENGRGNFPPRFSGLQFPNYSSELNVNALELDDSALYLCASSFWGQGYEQYFGPGTRLTVT.

The chain recombines TRBV9 with TRBJ2-2, with D perhaps TRBD1 (5 bases). V was trimmed by 4 bases and J by 7 bases, leaving 14 bases between them. The CDR3 runs to 14 residues. Germline loops: CDR1 SGDLS, CDR2 YYNGEE. CDR3 bases: TGTGCCAGCAGCCTCTCAGGGAAAGGCGGGGAGCTGTTTTTT. Its protein product is CASSLSGKGGELFF.

The rearrangement joins TRBV5-1 to TRBJ1-3; D possibly corresponds to TRBD1 (5 bases). With 4 bases removed from V and 0 bases from J, the gap between germline ends came to 11 bases. Germline lookup yields CDR1 SGHRS and CDR2 YFSETQ. This CDR3 comprises 15 residues. The CDR3 region has the DNA TGCGCCAGCAGCGGCGGACAAAGCTCTGGAAACACCATATATTTT. It yields the protein CASSGGQSSGNTIYF.

This rearrangement joins TRBV30 to TRBJ1-2; D not resolved. Per germline, CDR1 GTSNPN and CDR2 SVGIG (reference sequence). The CDR3 covers 12 residues. The V end lost 3 bases, the J end lost 4 bases, and 9 bases lay between the germline ends. The CDR3 region has the DNA TGTGCCTGGAGAAACACAGCCTATGGCTACACCTTC. Translating it yields CAWRNTAYGYTF.

For the CDR3, the DNA is TGTGCCAGCAGCCAGGGAACAGGGCAGCCCCAGCATTTT. Its translation is CASSQGTGQPQHF. The genes are TRBV3-1 (or the pseudogene TRBV3-2) and TRBJ1-5; TRBD1 is a possible D gene (6 bases). V shed 3 bases and J shed 7 bases, with 10 bases lying between them. This CDR3 is 13 amino acids long. Germline CDR1 reads LGHDT; CDR2 reads YNNKEL (reference sequence).